Listed here are 29 T cell receptor beta chains from one sample, sequenced in a study of control samples from healthy donors and cancer patients. Only in-frame clones appear in the TCRdb table, and some are missing; sequencing was by immunoSEQ multiplex PCR. The repertoire holds about 170,000 clones, 80% to 90% seen once, with roughly 5.3% in the top ten. The sample taken for sequencing was blood. All receptors come from a woman aged 30 to 39 in good health.

The chain links TRBV19 to TRBJ1-1; D is possibly TRBD1 (5 bases). Germline V gene data show CDR1 as LNHDA and CDR2 as SQIVND (reference sequence). V lost 6 bases and J 4 bases, leaving 9 bases between the germline ends. The CDR3 runs to 12 residues. CDR3 in DNA: TGTGCCAGTAGGACGGGGGGCACTGAAGCTTTCTTT. The encoded protein is CASRTGGTEAFF. The full variable domain, in which reference TRBV19 and TRBJ1-1 provide the parts outside the CDR3, is DGGITQSPKYLFRKEGQNVTLSCEQNLNHDAMYWYRQDPGQGLRLIYYSQIVNDFQKGDIAEGYSVSREKKESFPLTVTSAQKNPTAFYLCASRTGGTEAFFGQGTRLTVV.

On this clone: Other DNA sequences within the sample encode an identical CDR3. The chain links TRBV19 to TRBJ1-6; no definite D call. Deletions cut 3 bases from V and 0 bases from J, with 9 bases between. From germline, CDR1 is LNHDA and CDR2 SQIVND (reference sequence). CDR3 length equals 16 residues. CDR3 amino acids: CASSIQSSSYNSPLHF. In nucleotides, the CDR3 is TGTGCCAGTAGTATCCAGTCGAGCTCCTATAATTCACCCCTCCACTTT.

V usage is TRBV7-8 and J usage is TRBJ1-2; D gene unclear. V lost 1 base and J lost 3, with 12 bases in between. The CDR3 contains 15 residues. The germline gives CDR1 SGHVS, CDR2 FQNEAQ. The CDR3 region has the DNA TGTGCCAGCAGCTTAGTACGGGTTCCTGACTATGGCTACACCTTC. Amino acid sequence: CASSLVRVPDYGYTF. The full variable domain, its missing parts supplied by reference TRBV7-8 and TRBJ1-2, is GAGVSQSPRYKVAKRGQDVALRCDPISGHVSLFWYQQALGQGPEFLTYFQNEAQLDKSGLPSDRFFAERPEGSVSTLKIQRTQQEDSAVYLCASSLVRVPDYGYTFGSGTRLTVV.

This chain joins TRBV25-1 and TRBJ2-5; D is possibly TRBD1 or TRBD2 (5 bases each). The CDR3 loop spans 14 amino acids. Per germline, CDR1 MGHDK and CDR2 SYGVNS. Trimming stripped 4 bases from V and 4 bases from J, with 13 bases between. As DNA, the CDR3 is TGTGCCAGCAGTGTGGGACGGAGTGCAGAGACCCAGTACTTC. This gives the protein CASSVGRSAETQYF. Supplemented by reference TRBV25-1 and TRBJ2-5, the full variable domain reads EADIYQTPRYLVIGTGKKITLECSQTMGHDKMYWYQQDPGMELHLIHYSYGVNSTEKGDLSSESTVSRIRTEHFPLTLESARPSHTSQYLCASSVGRSAETQYFGPGTRLLVL.

V gene TRBV5-5 combines with J gene TRBJ1-1; 9 bases line up with TRBD1. In germline, CDR1 is SGHKS, CDR2 YYEKEE (reference sequence). This CDR3 has 13 residues. The junction had 3 bases not matched to a gene; V was cut back by 1 base and J by 8 bases. The DNA for the CDR3 is TGTGCCAGCAGCTTGATAGGACAGGGGGAAGCTTTCTTT. Protein sequence: CASSLIGQGEAFF.

The V gene is TRBV28, the J gene TRBJ1-3; the match to TRBD1 covers 11 bases. The CDR3 is 15 residues long. V shed 8 bases, J shed 4 bases, and the junction held 7 bases outside the gene matches. Germline V gene data show CDR1 as MDHEN and CDR2 as SYDVKM. For the CDR3, the DNA is TGTGCCAGCCGGACAGGGGGCTTGAGGGGAAACACCATATATTTT. Protein product: CASRTGGLRGNTIYF.

This clone was counted between two and nine times. The genes are TRBV7-2 and TRBJ1-2; D is uncertain. The length of the CDR3 is 14 residues. The V gene lost 2 bases and the J gene lost 2 bases, with 9 bases spanning the gap. Germline values: CDR1 SGHTA, CDR2 FQGNSA. Written as DNA, the CDR3 is TGTGCCAGCAGCTTATTGGCCAGGAACTATGGCTACACCTTC. Its protein is CASSLLARNYGYTF. The full variable domain, rest sourced from reference TRBV7-2 and TRBJ1-2, is GAGVSQSPSNKVTEKGKDVELRCDPISGHTALYWYRQSLGQGLEFLIYFQGNSAPDKSGLPSDRFSAERTGGSVSTLTIQRTQQEDSAVYLCASSLLARNYGYTFGSGTRLTVV.

This clone is a singleton in its sample. For the CDR3, the DNA is TGTGCCAGCAAGATTGGTCTGGTAGCTGAAGCTTTCTTT. Its protein is CASKIGLVAEAFF. The chain is built from TRBV19 and TRBJ1-1; D gene ambiguous. With 9 bases removed from V and 6 bases from J, the gap between germline ends came to 17 bases. This CDR3 has 13 amino acids. Germline assignment: CDR1 LNHDA and CDR2 SQIVND (reference sequence).

This clone was picked up a small number of times. The chain combines TRBV4-1 with TRBJ2-5; 8 bases map to TRBD1. Germline-derived CDR1 and CDR2 are MGHRA and YSYEKL. The CDR3 contains 16 residues. Germline trimming cut 0 bases from V and 4 bases from J; bases unmatched to any gene: 7. CDR3 bases: TGCGCCAGCAGCCAAGATAGAACCGACAGGGGAGAGACCCAGTACTTC. Residues: CASSQDRTDRGETQYF.

This chain joins TRBV21-1 and TRBJ2-7; the D call of TRBD2 is as the table states it, not checked on the DNA. TRBV21-1 has pseudogene status. This CDR3 is 18 amino acids long. Here the CDR3 reads CASPPGTSGRSKSYEQYF. For the CDR3, the DNA is TGTGCCAGCCCACCCGGGACTAGCGGGAGGTCTAAATCCTACGAGCAGTACTTC.

This chain connects TRBV5-1 to TRBJ1-1, with a tentative D call TRBD1 (5 bases). The CDR3 extends over 13 amino acids. Germline V gene sequence: CDR1 SGHRS, CDR2 YFSETQ. With 0 bases removed from V and 7 bases from J, the gap between germline ends came to 10 bases. The CDR3 reads CASSLGQGLEAFF. CDR3 in DNA: TGCGCCAGCAGCTTGGGGCAGGGCCTTGAAGCTTTCTTT.

This chain uses TRBV2 with TRBJ1-2; D possibly corresponds to TRBD1 (5 bases). V lost 4 bases and J 8 bases, leaving 17 bases between the germline ends. This CDR3 is 14 amino acids long. Per the germline V gene, CDR1 is SNHLY and CDR2 is FYNNEI. The CDR3, as DNA: TGTGCCAGCAGTGCGGGCTCGGCCGGGGCGGGCTACACCTTC. It encodes CASSAGSAGAGYTF.

The J gene is TRBJ1-2, the V gene TRBV28; weak D call: TRBD1 (6 bases). There are 14 residues in the CDR3. CDR1 is MDHEN, CDR2 SYDVKM, per germline. Trimming took 4 bases from V and 3 from J, leaving 12 bases between them. This CDR3 reads CASSSGQSHYGYTF. The DNA of the CDR3 is TGTGCCAGCAGTTCAGGACAGTCACACTATGGCTACACCTTC.

The chain joins TRBV7-9 to TRBJ1-6; 8 positions match TRBD1. The V gene's germline CDR1 is SEHNR and CDR2 FQNEAQ (reference sequence). This CDR3 spans 15 amino acids. With V trimmed by 3 bases and J by 10 bases, 8 bases remained unmatched. The CDR3 sequence: CASSFPGGLGSPLHF. The CDR3 DNA follows: TGTGCCAGCAGCTTTCCAGGGGGCCTTGGGTCACCCCTCCACTTT. Drawing the rest from reference TRBV7-9 and TRBJ1-6, the complete variable domain is DTGVSQNPRHKITKRGQNVTFRCDPISEHNRLYWYRQTLGQGPEFLTYFQNEAQLEKSRLLSDRFSAERPKGSFSTLEIQRTEQGDSAMYLCASSFPGGLGSPLHFGNGTRLTVT.

The V gene is TRBV28, the J gene TRBJ1-1; D is possibly TRBD1 (5 bases). CDR1 is MDHEN, CDR2 SYDVKM, per germline. This CDR3 spans 12 amino acids. Deletions cut 5 bases from V and 7 bases from J, with 11 bases between. Here the CDR3 reads CASSAQGLEAFF. The DNA for the CDR3 is TGTGCCAGCAGTGCGCAGGGTCTTGAAGCTTTCTTT.

The rearrangement links TRBV7-9 to TRBJ1-3; TRBD1 agrees at 8 bases. CDR1 and CDR2 (germline): SEHNR, FQNEAQ (reference sequence). The V gene end was trimmed by 2 bases and the J gene end by 3 bases; junction bases not matched to a gene: 3. This CDR3 has 15 residues. In DNA form, the CDR3 reads TGTGCCAGCAGCTTATCAGGGGGCTATGGAAACACCATATATTTT. This translates into CASSLSGGYGNTIYF.

This clone was counted only a few times. This chain uses TRBV2 with TRBJ1-5; no clear D. The CDR3 sequence is 14 residues long. V lost 4 bases and J 0 bases, leaving 7 bases between the germline ends. CDR1 and CDR2 (germline): SNHLY, FYNNEI. The CDR3, as DNA: TGTGCCAGCAGTGGAACCGTTAGCAATCAGCCCCAGCATTTT. Its translation: CASSGTVSNQPQHF.

The genes are TRBV29-1 and TRBJ2-7, with 9 bases identical to TRBD2. The trim removed 4 bases at V and 2 bases at J, leaving 9 bases unmatched. The length of the CDR3 is 15 residues. From germline, CDR1 is SQVTM and CDR2 ANQGSEA. CDR3 loop: CSVVGTSGSAYEQYF. The CDR3 DNA reads TGCAGCGTTGTGGGCACTAGCGGGTCCGCCTACGAGCAGTACTTC.

V usage is TRBV6-5 and J usage is TRBJ1-2, with 9 bases that match TRBD1. In germline, CDR1 is MNHEY, CDR2 SVGAGI. The J segment lost 5 bases and the V segment lost 4 bases, leaving 11 bases of the junction unmatched. The CDR3 totals 16 residues. DNA for the CDR3: TGTGCCAGCAGTTCTCCTCCGGGACAGGGTTTATATGGCTACACCTTC. Its protein product is CASSSPPGQGLYGYTF.

This clone has only one observation. This rearrangement joins TRBV7-9 to TRBJ2-1; no clear D gene. Germline lookup yields CDR1 SEHNR and CDR2 FQNEAQ (reference sequence). Trimming removed 5 bases at V and 8 bases at J, with 10 bases between. The CDR3 is made up of 12 amino acids. The CDR3 region has the DNA TGTGCCAGCAGCCCCCAAGAGGATGAGCAGTTCTTC. Translating it yields CASSPQEDEQFF.

The rearrangement links TRBV27 to TRBJ2-7, with 7 bases that match TRBD1. The germline V gene encodes CDR1 MNHEY and CDR2 SMNVEV (reference sequence). CDR3 length equals 14 residues. After removal of 5 bases from V and 4 bases from J, the junction contained 8 bases not matched to a gene. The CDR3 DNA reads as TGTGCCAGCAGTCCAGGACAGGTTCCTTACGAGCAGTACGTC. Its protein is CASSPGQVPYEQYV.

This chain links TRBV28 with TRBJ2-3, with 9 bases identical to TRBD2. Germline V gives CDR1 MDHEN, CDR2 SYDVKM. Unmatched junction bases numbered 9, after V lost 8 bases and J lost 6 bases. The CDR3 is 14 amino acids. The CDR3 bases are TGTGCCAGCGGTGGGAGCGGGAGGTTCGATACGCAGTATTTT. The encoded protein is CASGGSGRFDTQYF.

This sequence joins TRBV6-5 and TRBJ1-1, with D tentatively TRBD1 (6 bases). Trimming removed 3 bases at V and 1 base at J, with 12 bases between. Germline CDR1 reads MNHEY; CDR2 reads SVGAGI. The CDR3 has 15 residues. CDR3 amino acids: CASSYIVQGNTEAFF. CDR3 bases: TGTGCCAGCAGTTATATAGTACAGGGGAACACTGAAGCTTTCTTT.

The DNA of the CDR3 is TGCGCCAGCAGCCCGGCCAGGGGTCACCAGAACACTGAAGCTTTCTTT. Amino acids: CASSPARGHQNTEAFF. The V call is TRBV4-1, the J call TRBJ1-1, with D possibly matching TRBD1 (6 bases). The CDR3 is 16 residues long. The V gene lost 4 bases and the J gene lost 1 base, with 16 bases spanning the gap. In germline, CDR1 is MGHRA, CDR2 YSYEKL.

The chain couples TRBV5-1 to TRBJ2-5; D ambiguous. The CDR3 extends over 15 amino acids. V lost 4 bases and J lost 2, with 15 bases in between. The germline V gene has CDR1 SGHRS and CDR2 YFSETQ. The CDR3 bases are TGCGCCAGCAGCCCCGGACGGTGGGATCAAGAGACCCAGTACTTC. As protein: CASSPGRWDQETQYF.

This clone was seen only once. The chain couples TRBV7-9 to TRBJ2-7; possible D gene TRBD2, 6 bases. The germline V gene encodes CDR1 SEHNR and CDR2 FQNEAQ (reference sequence). V was cut by 4 bases and J by 2 bases, with 9 bases left in between. This CDR3 comprises 13 residues. CDR3 sequence (DNA): TGTGCCAGCAGCTCCTGGGGGGCCTACGAGCAGTACTTC. Translating it yields CASSSWGAYEQYF.

The CDR3 loop reads CSARVGNIQYF. The CDR3 DNA follows: TGCAGTGCTAGAGTGGGGAACATTCAGTACTTC. V gene TRBV20-1 combines with J gene TRBJ2-4; no reliable D call. The germline gives CDR1 DFQATT, CDR2 SNEGSKA (reference sequence). This CDR3 spans 11 amino acids. Trimming left V 1 base short and J 7 bases short, with 5 bases between.

The chain employs TRBV6-6 and TRBJ2-1; maybe TRBD2 (6 bases). V was trimmed by 6 bases and J by 10 bases, leaving 19 bases between them. This CDR3 comprises 14 residues. In germline, CDR1 is MNHNY, CDR2 SVGAGI (reference sequence). DNA of the CDR3: TGTGCCAGCAGCGGGCGGGACCGCGTACGCGAGCAGTTCTTC. It yields the protein CASSGRDRVREQFF.

This rearrangement joins TRBV2 to TRBJ1-1, with 9 bases aligning to TRBD1. Germline trimming cut 6 bases from V and 0 bases from J; bases unmatched to any gene: 2. The CDR3 covers 14 residues. Germline V gene data show CDR1 as SNHLY and CDR2 as FYNNEI. The CDR3, as DNA: TGTGCCAGCAGGTACAGGGGGCTGAACACTGAAGCTTTCTTT. This encodes CASRYRGLNTEAFF. Combining the CDR3 with reference TRBV2 and TRBJ1-1 gives the whole variable domain EPEVTQTPSHQVTQMGQEVILRCVPISNHLYFYWYRQILGQKVEFLVSFYNNEISEKSEIFDDQFSVERPDGSNFTLKIRSTKLEDSAMYFCASRYRGLNTEAFFGQGTRLTVV.